Included here is one T cell receptor beta chain sequence, with context. Its antigen is unidentified. This sample was taken from a study of T cell repertoires in cytomegalovirus infection. TCRdb redid the calling of the reads with MiXCR, one entry per CDR3 protein. The data hold about 920,000 distinct CDR3 sequences, with less than 35% observed a single time. Per the germline V gene, CDR1 is LGHNA and CDR2 is YNFKEQ. Trimming pared 2 bases from V and 10 bases from J, leaving 9 bases between. This CDR3 spans 12 amino acids. This TCR came from a human donor in good health (CMV status not recorded). Some clones in this sample may be carry-over from other donors' samples. This chain links TRBV4-2 with TRBJ2-1, with D hard to call. Sample: cultured CD8+ T cells from PBMCs, taken from culture after CMV antigen stimulation. CDR3: CASSQLAQEQFF. In DNA, the CDR3 is TGTGCCAGCAGCCAACTGGCCCAAGAGCAGTTCTTC.